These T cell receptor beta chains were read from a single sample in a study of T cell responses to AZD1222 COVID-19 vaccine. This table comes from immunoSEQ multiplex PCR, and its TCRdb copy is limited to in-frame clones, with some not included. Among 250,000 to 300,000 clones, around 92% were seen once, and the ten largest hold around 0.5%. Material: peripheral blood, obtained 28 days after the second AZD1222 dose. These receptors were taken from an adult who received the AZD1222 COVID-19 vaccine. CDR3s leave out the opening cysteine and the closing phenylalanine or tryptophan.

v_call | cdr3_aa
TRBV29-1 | SVEGGGTYGYT
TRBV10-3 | AAGDSTGQPQH
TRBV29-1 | SVVKVNTEAF
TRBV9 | ASSVGAGDGYT
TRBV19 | ASSIPYYGYT
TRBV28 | ASSSPNRSYEQY
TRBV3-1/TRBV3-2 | ASTHDREGLSGNTIY
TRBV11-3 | ASSLGGPSSAGELF
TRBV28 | ASRSHRGYNEQF
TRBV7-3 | ASSLAGSYNEQF
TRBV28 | ASSLFGIRSPGANVLT